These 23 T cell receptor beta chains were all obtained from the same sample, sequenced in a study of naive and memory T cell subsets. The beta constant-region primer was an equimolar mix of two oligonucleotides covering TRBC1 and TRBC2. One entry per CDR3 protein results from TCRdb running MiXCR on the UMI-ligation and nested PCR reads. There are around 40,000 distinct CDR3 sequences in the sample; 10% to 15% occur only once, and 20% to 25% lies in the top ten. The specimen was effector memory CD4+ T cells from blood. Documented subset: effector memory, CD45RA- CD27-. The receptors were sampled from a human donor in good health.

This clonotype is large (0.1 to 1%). The CDR3 loop reads CASSILGTGFPGANVLTF. The CDR3, as DNA: TGTGCCAGTAGTATACTCGGGACAGGGTTCCCTGGGGCCAACGTCCTGACTTTC. This rearrangement joins TRBV19 to TRBJ2-6; 9 positions agree with TRBD1. CDR1 is LNHDA and CDR2 is SQIVND in the germline V gene (reference sequence). V shed 2 bases and J 2 bases; nucleotides not matched to a gene: 7. The CDR3 totals 18 residues.

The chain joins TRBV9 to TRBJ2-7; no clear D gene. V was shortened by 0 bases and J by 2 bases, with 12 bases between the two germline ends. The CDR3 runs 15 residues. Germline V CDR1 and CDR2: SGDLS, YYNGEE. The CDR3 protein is CASSVEPARAYEQYF. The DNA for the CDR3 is TGTGCCAGCAGCGTAGAACCCGCTAGGGCCTACGAGCAGTACTTC.

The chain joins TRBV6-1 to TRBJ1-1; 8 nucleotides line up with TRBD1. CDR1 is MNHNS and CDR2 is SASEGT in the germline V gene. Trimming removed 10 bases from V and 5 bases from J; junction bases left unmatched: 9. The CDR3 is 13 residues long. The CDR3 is CATRTGRGTEAFF. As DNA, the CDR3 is TGTGCCACCAGGACAGGGCGGGGGACTGAAGCTTTCTTT.

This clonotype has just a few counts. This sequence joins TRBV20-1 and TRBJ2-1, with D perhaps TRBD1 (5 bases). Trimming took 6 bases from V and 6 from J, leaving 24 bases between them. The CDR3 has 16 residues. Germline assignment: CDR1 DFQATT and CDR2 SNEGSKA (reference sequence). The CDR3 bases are TGCAGTGCATGGGGCCGAAATATAGAAGGGATCAATGAGCAGTTCTTC. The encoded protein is CSAWGRNIEGINEQFF.

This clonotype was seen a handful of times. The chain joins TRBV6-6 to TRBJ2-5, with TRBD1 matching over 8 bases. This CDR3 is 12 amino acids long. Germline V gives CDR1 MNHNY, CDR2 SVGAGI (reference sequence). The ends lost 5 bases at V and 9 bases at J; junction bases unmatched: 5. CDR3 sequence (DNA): TGTGCCAGCAGTAGCTTGGACAGGGCCCAGTACTTC. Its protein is CASSSLDRAQYF.

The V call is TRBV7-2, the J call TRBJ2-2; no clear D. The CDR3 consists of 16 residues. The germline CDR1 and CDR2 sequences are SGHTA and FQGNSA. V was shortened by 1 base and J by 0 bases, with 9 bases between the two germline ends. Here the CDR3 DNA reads TGTGCCAGCAGCTTAGTTCTGGCGGCGAACACCGGGGAGCTGTTTTTT. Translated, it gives CASSLVLAANTGELFF.

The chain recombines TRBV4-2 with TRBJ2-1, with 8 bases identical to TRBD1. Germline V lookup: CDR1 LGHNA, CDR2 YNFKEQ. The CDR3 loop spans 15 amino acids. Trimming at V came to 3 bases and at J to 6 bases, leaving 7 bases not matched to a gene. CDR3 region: CASSHAGTGVNEQFF. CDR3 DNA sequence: TGTGCCAGCAGCCACGCCGGGACAGGCGTCAATGAGCAGTTCTTC.

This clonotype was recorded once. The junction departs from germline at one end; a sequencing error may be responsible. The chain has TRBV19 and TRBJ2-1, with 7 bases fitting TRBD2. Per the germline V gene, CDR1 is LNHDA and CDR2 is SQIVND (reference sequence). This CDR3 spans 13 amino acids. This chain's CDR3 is CASSRDYKTQLGF. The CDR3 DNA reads TGTGCCAGTAGTAGGGACTATAAGACCCAATTGGGGTTC.

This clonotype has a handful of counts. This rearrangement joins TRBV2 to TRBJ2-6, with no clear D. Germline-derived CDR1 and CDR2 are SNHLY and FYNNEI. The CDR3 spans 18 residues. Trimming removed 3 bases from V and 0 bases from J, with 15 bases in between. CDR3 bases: TGTGCCAGCAGTGATAACAGACAACTGGGCTCTGGGGCCAACGTCCTGACTTTC. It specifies CASSDNRQLGSGANVLTF. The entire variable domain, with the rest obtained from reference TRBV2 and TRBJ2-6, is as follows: EPEVTQTPSHQVTQMGQEVILRCVPISNHLYFYWYRQILGQKVEFLVSFYNNEISEKSEIFDDQFSVERPDGSNFTLKIRSTKLEDSAMYFCASSDNRQLGSGANVLTFGAGSRLTVL.

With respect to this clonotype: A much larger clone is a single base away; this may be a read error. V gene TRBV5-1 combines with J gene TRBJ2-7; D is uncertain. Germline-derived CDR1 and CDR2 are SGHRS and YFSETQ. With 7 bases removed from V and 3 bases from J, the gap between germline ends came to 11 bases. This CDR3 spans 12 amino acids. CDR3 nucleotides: TGCGCCAGCTATATACACTTCTACGAGCAGTACTTC. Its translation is CASYIHFYEQYF.

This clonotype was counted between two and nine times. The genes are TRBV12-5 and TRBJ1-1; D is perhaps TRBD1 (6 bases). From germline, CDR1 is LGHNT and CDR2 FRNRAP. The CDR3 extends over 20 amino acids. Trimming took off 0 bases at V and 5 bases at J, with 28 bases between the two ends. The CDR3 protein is CASGLVPTTGGQGGVTEAFF. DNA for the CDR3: TGTGCTAGTGGTTTGGTACCTACGACAGGAGGTCAGGGCGGGGTGACTGAAGCTTTCTTT. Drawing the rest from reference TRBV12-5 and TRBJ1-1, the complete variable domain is DARVTQTPRHKVTEMGQEVTMRCQPILGHNTVFWYRQTMMQGLELLAYFRNRAPLDDSGMPKDRFSAEMPDATLATLKIQPSEPRDSAVYFCASGLVPTTGGQGGVTEAFFGQGTRLTVV.

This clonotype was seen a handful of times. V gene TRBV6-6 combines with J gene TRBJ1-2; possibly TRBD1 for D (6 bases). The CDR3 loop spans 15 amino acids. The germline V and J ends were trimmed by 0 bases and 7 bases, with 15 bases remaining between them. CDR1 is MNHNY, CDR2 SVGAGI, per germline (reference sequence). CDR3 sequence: CASSYSTRTVGGYTF. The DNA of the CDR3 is TGTGCCAGCAGTTACTCTACCAGGACAGTAGGTGGCTACACCTTC.

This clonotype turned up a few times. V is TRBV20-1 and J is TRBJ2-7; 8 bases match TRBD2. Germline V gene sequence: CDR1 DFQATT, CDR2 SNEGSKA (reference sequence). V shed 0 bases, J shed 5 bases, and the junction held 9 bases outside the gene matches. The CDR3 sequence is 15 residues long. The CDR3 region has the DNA TGCAGTGCTAGAGATCGAGTTAGCGGGATCCACGAGCAGTACTTC. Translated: CSARDRVSGIHEQYF.

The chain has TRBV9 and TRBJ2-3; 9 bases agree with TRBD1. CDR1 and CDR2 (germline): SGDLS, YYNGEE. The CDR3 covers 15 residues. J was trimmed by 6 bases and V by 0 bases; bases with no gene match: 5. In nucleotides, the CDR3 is TGTGCCAGCAGCGTAGTGACAGGGGGTAAGGATACGCAGTATTTT. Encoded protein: CASSVVTGGKDTQYF.

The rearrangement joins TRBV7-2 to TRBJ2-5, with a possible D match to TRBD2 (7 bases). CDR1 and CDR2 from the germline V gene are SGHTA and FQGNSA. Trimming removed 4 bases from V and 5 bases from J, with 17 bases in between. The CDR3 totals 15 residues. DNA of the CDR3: TGTGCCAGCAGCTCGGGGGCGGGAGCGGGGGAGACCCAGTACTTC. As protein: CASSSGAGAGETQYF.

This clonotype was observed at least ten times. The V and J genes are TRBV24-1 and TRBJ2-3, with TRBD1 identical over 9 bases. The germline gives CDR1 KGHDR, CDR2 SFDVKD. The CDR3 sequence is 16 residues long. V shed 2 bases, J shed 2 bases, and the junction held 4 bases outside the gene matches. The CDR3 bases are TGTGCCACCAGTGATTGGGGGACAGGGTCCACAGATACGCAGTATTTT. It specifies CATSDWGTGSTDTQYF.

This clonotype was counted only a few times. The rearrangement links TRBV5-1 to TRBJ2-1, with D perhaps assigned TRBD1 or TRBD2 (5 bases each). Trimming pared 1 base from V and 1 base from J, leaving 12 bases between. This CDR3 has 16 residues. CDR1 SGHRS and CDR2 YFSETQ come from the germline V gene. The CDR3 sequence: CASSLFGTVSYNEQFF. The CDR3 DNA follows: TGCGCCAGCAGCTTGTTCGGGACCGTTTCCTACAATGAGCAGTTCTTC.

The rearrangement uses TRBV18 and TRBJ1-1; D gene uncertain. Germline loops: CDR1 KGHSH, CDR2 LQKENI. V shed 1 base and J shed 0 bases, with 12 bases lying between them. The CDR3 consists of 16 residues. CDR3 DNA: TGTGCCAGCTCACCACTGGCAGGAGCCTTGAACACTGAAGCTTTCTTT. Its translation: CASSPLAGALNTEAFF.

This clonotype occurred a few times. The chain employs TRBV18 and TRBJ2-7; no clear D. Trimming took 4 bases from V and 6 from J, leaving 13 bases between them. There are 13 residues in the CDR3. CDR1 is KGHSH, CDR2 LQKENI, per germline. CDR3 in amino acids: CASSQTVGGEQYF. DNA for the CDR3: TGTGCCAGCTCACAAACAGTCGGCGGCGAGCAGTACTTC.

The CDR3 protein is CAISEHGRGEQYF. CDR3 nucleotides: TGTGCCATCAGTGAGCATGGAAGGGGCGAGCAGTACTTC. The rearrangement joins TRBV10-3 to TRBJ2-7, with a tentative D call TRBD1 (5 bases). CDR1 is ENHRY and CDR2 is SYGVKD in the germline V gene. V lost 2 bases to trimming and J lost 6 bases, with 11 bases between them. CDR3 size: 13 residues.

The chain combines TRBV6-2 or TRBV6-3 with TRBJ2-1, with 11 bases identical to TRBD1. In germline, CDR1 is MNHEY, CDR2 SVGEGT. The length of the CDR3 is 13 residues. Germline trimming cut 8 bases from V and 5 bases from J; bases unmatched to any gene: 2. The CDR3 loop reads CASLDRGHNEQFF. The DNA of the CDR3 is TGTGCCAGCCTGGACAGGGGGCACAATGAGCAGTTCTTC.

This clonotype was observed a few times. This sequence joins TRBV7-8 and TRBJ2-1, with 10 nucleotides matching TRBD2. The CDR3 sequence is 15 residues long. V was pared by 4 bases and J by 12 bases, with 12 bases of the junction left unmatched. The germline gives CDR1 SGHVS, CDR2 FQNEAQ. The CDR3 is CASSSRAGGPGLQFF. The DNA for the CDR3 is TGTGCCAGCAGCTCGAGAGCGGGAGGGCCGGGTCTGCAGTTCTTC.

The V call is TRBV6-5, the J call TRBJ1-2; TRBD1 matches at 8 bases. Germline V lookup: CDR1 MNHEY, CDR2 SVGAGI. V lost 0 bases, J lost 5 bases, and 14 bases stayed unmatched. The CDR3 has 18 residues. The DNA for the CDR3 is TGTGCCAGCAGTTACTCAAGGACCCGAGGACAGGGAAGTTATGGCTACACCTTC. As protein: CASSYSRTRGQGSYGYTF.